Ten or more counts support the clone carrying this TCR beta chain. The length of the CDR3 is 15 residues. Looked up from germline, CDR1 is MNHEY and CDR2 is SMNVEV (reference sequence). With 6 bases removed from V and 4 bases from J, the gap between germline ends came to 17 bases. These data are taken from a study of HIV-infected patients and healthy controls. Alpha and beta constant-region primers primed reverse transcription of around 540 ng RNA. Alpha and beta chain libraries were made separately by chain-specific third strand synthesis with multiplexing indices. Via MiXCR, TCRdb re-called the 5' RACE reads, giving one row per CDR3 protein. In the table there are 11,000 or so distinct CDR3 sequences, approximately 5% of which are singletons. No cell fractionation was done, so the repertoire covers all unsorted peripheral blood T cells.

The specimen sequenced was blood. The TCR comes from an adult in good health. The gene calls are TRBV27 and TRBJ2-3; possible D gene TRBD2, 6 bases. The chain's CDR3 is CASRDYTGVADTQYF. As DNA, the CDR3 is TGTGCCAGCAGAGACTACACGGGGGTCGCAGATACGCAGTATTTT.